The clone carrying this T cell receptor (beta chain) was picked up a small number of times. CDR1 is GTSNPN, CDR2 SVGIG, per germline (reference sequence). This CDR3 contains 11 residues. V was trimmed by 4 bases and J by 5 bases, leaving 6 bases between them. This sample was taken from a study of early T cells in non-severe SARS-CoV-2 infection. TCRdb called the 5' RACE reads again in MiXCR, with one record for every CDR3 protein. This repertoire shows approximately 110,000 distinct CDR3 sequences, about 15% found once; its top ten account for roughly 22%. Sequenced: whole blood. The receptor comes from an adult who was a healthcare worker with PCR-confirmed SARS-CoV-2 infection or an uninfected control (not recorded which). The V and J genes are TRBV30 and TRBJ2-1; unclear D gene. The CDR3 DNA sequence: TGTGCCTGGAACGAAGACAATGAGCAGTTCTTC. Translation gives CAWNEDNEQFF.